This T cell receptor beta chain emerged from a study of fetal regulatory T cell absence and autoimmunity. Study-wide results and limits: In IPEX, the enrichment was taken to support antigen-driven autoimmunity before birth.

Trimming shortened V by 8 bases and J by 8 bases, and 10 bases separated the two germline ends. Germline V gives CDR1 LNHDA, CDR2 SQIVND (reference sequence). The CDR3 loop spans 11 amino acids. About this clone itself: Its specificity is not known.

Produced via immunoSEQ multiplex PCR; TCRdb's table is partial and in-frame only. The sample lists approximately 46,000 clones; about 86% were seen once. The rearrangement uses TRBV19 and TRBJ2-1; weak D call: TRBD1 (5 bases). Material: cord blood. This receptor was taken from a newborn boy with IPEX syndrome. This chain's CDR3 is CASHQGDEQFF. CDR3 coding DNA: TGTGCCAGTCACCAGGGCGATGAGCAGTTCTTC.